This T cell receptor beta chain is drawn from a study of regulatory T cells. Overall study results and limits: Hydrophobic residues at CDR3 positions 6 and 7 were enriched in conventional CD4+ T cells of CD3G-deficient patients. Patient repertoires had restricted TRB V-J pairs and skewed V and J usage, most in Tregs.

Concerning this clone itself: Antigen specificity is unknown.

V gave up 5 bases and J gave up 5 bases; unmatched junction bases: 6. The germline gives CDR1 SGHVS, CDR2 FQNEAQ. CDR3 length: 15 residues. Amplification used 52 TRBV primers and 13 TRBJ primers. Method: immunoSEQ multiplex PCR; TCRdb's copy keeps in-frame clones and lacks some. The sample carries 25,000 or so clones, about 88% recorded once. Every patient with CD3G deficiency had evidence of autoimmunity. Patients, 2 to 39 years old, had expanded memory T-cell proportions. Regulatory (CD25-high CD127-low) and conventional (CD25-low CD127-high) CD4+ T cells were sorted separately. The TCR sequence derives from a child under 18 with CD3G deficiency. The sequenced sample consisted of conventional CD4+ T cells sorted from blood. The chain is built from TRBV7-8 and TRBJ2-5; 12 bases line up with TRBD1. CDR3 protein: CASSRDRGRGETQYF. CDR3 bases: TGTGCCAGCAGCCGGGACAGGGGGCGAGGGGAGACCCAGTACTTC. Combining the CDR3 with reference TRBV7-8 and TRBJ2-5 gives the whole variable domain GAGVSQSPRYKVAKRGQDVALRCDPISGHVSLFWYQQALGQGPEFLTYFQNEAQLDKSGLPSDRFFAERPEGSVSTLKIQRTQQEDSAVYLCASSRDRGRGETQYFGPGTRLLVL.